Listed here is a single TCR beta chain. Its antigen is currently unknown. V was clipped by 2 bases and J by 4 bases, with 15 bases between them. Germline CDR1 and CDR2: MGHDK and SYGVNS. This CDR3 is built from 16 residues. For the second PCR, which ran for about 6 to 11 cycles, a sample-barcoded 5' primer and a J-beta primer mix were used. At least 2.5 million CDR3-containing paired-end reads were obtained per sample. One entry per CDR3 protein results from TCRdb running MiXCR on the 5' RACE reads. The table lists under 1,000,000 distinct CDR3 sequences, about half of them singletons. This sample stems from a study of blood T cells in healthy people across ages. Whole-study results and caveats: The diversity estimates, figures obtained from one million T cells, were considered underestimates. Shifts in expanded clonotypes may have been confounded by donor CMV status, which was unknown. Greater diversity and more naive CD4+ cells were seen in long-lived donors than in aged donors.

Sequencing input: blood. The chain is built from TRBV25-1 and TRBJ2-1; D is possibly TRBD2 (7 bases). The receptor was isolated from a man older than 75 in good health. In DNA, the CDR3 is TGTGCCAGCAGTGAAAGGGGAGGGGGACATTACAATGAGCAGTTCTTC. It yields the protein CASSERGGGHYNEQFF.